What follows are 2 T cell receptor beta chains derived from one specimen sequenced in a study of molecular identifiers for immune sequencing clone quantification. From the PCR reads, TCRdb called clonotypes with MiXCR, one entry per CDR3 protein. The table has about 640,000 distinct CDR3 sequences, about 20% seen once. The sample consisted of naive CD8+ T cells from blood, with Jurkat cell RNA spiked in. Subset denoted: FACS-sorted CD8+CD4-CCR7+CD45RA+ naive T cells. These receptors were obtained from a human donor in good health. Some libraries in this study had Jurkat cell RNA spiked in.

This clonotype was recorded a few times. This may be a read error: a much more frequent sequence differs by one nucleotide. The rearrangement links TRBV5-3 to TRBJ2-3; TRBD1 matches 11 bases. TRBV5-3 is marked as an open reading frame, function uncertain. After removal of 8 bases from V and 4 bases from J, the junction contained 9 bases not matched to a gene. CDR3 length equals 15 residues. For the CDR3, the DNA is TGTGCCAGCGGCTTCGGGACAGGGGGTCCAGATACGCAGTATTTT. It codes for CASGFGTGGPDTQYF.

The chain joins TRBV12-5 to TRBJ1-1; D gene unclear. V was shortened by 0 bases and J by 6 bases, with 11 bases between the two germline ends. The length of the CDR3 is 14 residues. Germline V gene sequence: CDR1 LGHNT, CDR2 FRNRAP. CDR3 amino acids: CASGLVKTNAEAFF. In DNA, the CDR3 is TGTGCTAGTGGTTTGGTGAAAACCAACGCTGAAGCTTTCTTT.